The subject of this entry is one T cell receptor (beta chain). V was pared by 5 bases and J by 1 base, with 1 base of the junction left unmatched. Germline CDR1 MNHEY, CDR2 SVGEGT. CDR3 length: 13 amino acids. This entry comes from a study of blood T cell repertoires in COVID-19. Study-level background: The United States, Italy and Spain provided the acute and convalescent COVID-19 samples. Nucleic acid was either cDNA or gDNA, and it came from T cells, B-cell-depleted T cells, or PBMCs.

Authors' analysis steps: Estimation of nucleated cell counts relied on the amplification of reference gene primers. The protocol was immunoSEQ multiplex PCR, while the TCRdb copy is restricted to in-frame clones and leaves out a portion. V and J calls and clone size are as listed in that table; D and trimming were resolved from the DNA. Here the sample spans 240,000 or so clones, approximately 78% being singletons. The chain joins TRBV6-2 or TRBV6-3 to TRBJ2-7; 8 nucleotides match TRBD1. Sequencing input: peripheral blood. The sequence was collected from a woman aged 60-70 years with active or convalescent COVID-19. CDR3 sequence (DNA): TGTGCCAGCAGTAGGACAGGGTCCTACGAGCAGTACTTC. Translation: CASSRTGSYEQYF.